This passage covers 29 T cell receptor beta chains from one sample sequenced in a study of STAT3 mutations in large granular lymphocyte leukemia. Study-level points and caveats: At least one immunodominant TCR beta clonotype appeared in every T-cell large granular lymphocyte leukemia patient.

Libraries were prepared by immunoSEQ multiplex PCR; TCRdb keeps only in-frame clonotypes and omits some of them. Counted here are fewer than 3,000 clones, over 60% occurring once; the ten biggest clones make up 85% to 90%. For these receptors, no antigen is known. The sample was peripheral blood mononuclear cells. All receptors come from a man aged 55-75 years with T-cell large granular lymphocyte leukemia. Some clones in this sample may be carry-over from other donors' samples.

The gene calls are TRBV11-3 and TRBJ2-4, with a weak D call TRBD1 (6 bases). The CDR3 sequence is 13 residues long. V gave up 5 bases and J gave up 7 bases, with 12 bases separating them. Per the germline V gene, CDR1 is SGHNT and CDR2 is YENEEA. The CDR3 here is CASSPEGDNIQYF. DNA of the CDR3: TGTGCCAGCAGCCCCGAGGGGGATAACATTCAGTACTTC.

This chain connects TRBV29-1 to TRBJ2-7, with TRBD1 matching over 7 bases. The CDR3 runs to 13 residues. From germline, CDR1 is SQVTM and CDR2 ANQGSEA. Trimming at V came to 6 bases and at J to 11 bases, leaving 16 bases not matched to a gene. The CDR3 spells CSVASGQDRSKYF. CDR3 DNA sequence: TGCAGCGTAGCGAGTGGACAGGACAGGAGCAAGTACTTC.

The V and J genes are TRBV5-5 and TRBJ2-7; the D gene is possibly TRBD1 (5 bases). The CDR3 totals 14 residues. The V and J ends lost 5 bases and 6 bases respectively, with 18 bases between them. CDR1 and CDR2 (germline): SGHKS, YYEKEE (reference sequence). CDR3 loop: CASSSNIRVREQYV. The CDR3 bases are TGTGCCAGCAGTTCGAACATCAGGGTTCGCGAGCAGTACGTC.

The chain uses TRBV9 and TRBJ2-4; unclear D gene. The germline CDR1 and CDR2 sequences are SGDLS and YYNGEE. Trimming cost V 0 bases and J 3 bases, with 7 bases left between them. CDR3 size: 14 residues. The CDR3 nucleotides are TGTGCCAGCAGCGTAGGTCCGGGCAAAAACATTCAGTACTTC. It encodes CASSVGPGKNIQYF.

The chain combines TRBV15 with TRBJ1-2; the D gene is possibly TRBD1 (5 bases). CDR3 length equals 13 residues. In germline, CDR1 is LNHNV, CDR2 YYDKDF (reference sequence). V dropped 0 bases and J dropped 8 bases, with 10 bases sitting between them. This CDR3 reads CATSRDSGVGYTF. The CDR3 coding sequence is TGTGCCACCAGCAGAGATTCGGGGGTGGGCTACACCTTC.

J is TRBJ1-1 and V is TRBV7-9; no definite D call. Trimming took 3 bases from V and 8 from J, leaving 7 bases between them. Germline CDR1 SEHNR, CDR2 FQNEAQ (reference sequence). The CDR3 spans 11 residues. CDR3 nucleotide sequence: TGTGCCAGCAGCTTTAAGAAGGAAGCTTTCTTT. It specifies CASSFKKEAFF.

A few counts support this clone. The V call is TRBV7-3, the J call TRBJ2-7, with D hard to call. This CDR3 has 14 residues. V shed 3 bases and J shed 7 bases, with 16 bases lying between them. The germline gives CDR1 SGHTA, CDR2 FQGTGA. CDR3 DNA sequence: TGTGCCAGCAGCTTGACCTCTGCCACGAGTGAGCAGTACTTC. This gives the protein CASSLTSATSEQYF.

The CDR3 nucleotides are TGCGCCAGCAGCCTCGCGGGGGACACAGATACGCAGTATTTT. Protein sequence: CASSLAGDTDTQYF. The V call is TRBV5-1, the J call TRBJ2-3; 7 positions match TRBD2. Per germline, CDR1 SGHRS and CDR2 YFSETQ. The CDR3 extends over 14 amino acids. V shed 4 bases, J shed 2 bases, and the junction held 4 bases outside the gene matches.

This clone was picked up a small number of times. V usage is TRBV14 and J usage is TRBJ2-3; weak D call: TRBD2 (6 bases). V lost 2 bases, J lost 2 bases, and 14 bases lay in between. This CDR3 contains 16 residues. Germline assignment: CDR1 SGHDN and CDR2 FVKESK. CDR3 nucleotides: TGTGCCAGCAGCCAAACCGGGGGACCCTCCACAGATACGCAGTATTTT. It codes for CASSQTGGPSTDTQYF.

The V and J genes are TRBV6-5 and TRBJ1-6; D is ambiguous. Trimming cost V 8 bases and J 12 bases, with 11 bases left between them. Germline CDR1 and CDR2: MNHEY and SVGAGI. This CDR3 contains 11 residues. CDR3 sequence reads: CASGDVGPLHF. CDR3 sequence (DNA): TGTGCCAGCGGGGATGTTGGACCCCTCCACTTT.

The V gene is TRBV25-1, the J gene TRBJ2-3; unclear D gene. V lost 7 bases to trimming and J lost 6 bases, with 8 bases between them. This CDR3 has 11 amino acids. CDR1 is MGHDK and CDR2 is SYGVNS in the germline V gene. The CDR3 DNA reads as TGTGCCAGCAACTTCGGGGATACGCAGTATTTT. Amino acid sequence: CASNFGDTQYF.

This chain joins TRBV5-1 and TRBJ2-5; D perhaps matches TRBD2 (5 bases). Germline loops: CDR1 SGHRS, CDR2 YFSETQ. Trimming left V 7 bases short and J 1 base short, with 11 bases between. There are 13 residues in the CDR3. The CDR3 sequence is CASRGSRQETQYF. The DNA for the CDR3 is TGCGCCAGCCGGGGAAGTCGCCAAGAGACCCAGTACTTC.

V gene TRBV5-1 combines with J gene TRBJ2-7, with D tentatively TRBD1 (6 bases). From germline, CDR1 is SGHRS and CDR2 YFSETQ. V was shortened by 4 bases and J by 2 bases, with 16 bases between the two germline ends. The CDR3 has 15 residues. Written as DNA, the CDR3 is TGCGCCAGCAGCGCGAGGACAGCTCCGACCTACGAGCAGTACGTC. Translating gives CASSARTAPTYEQYV.

This clone was seen more than once but under ten times. The CDR3 DNA sequence: TGTGCCAGCAGCCTGGGTAGTGGGCAGCCCCAGCATTTT. It encodes CASSLGSGQPQHF. The J gene is TRBJ1-5, the V gene TRBV7-9, with unresolved D. Germline lookup yields CDR1 SEHNR and CDR2 FQNEAQ (reference sequence). CDR3 size: 13 residues. Trimming cost V 5 bases and J 7 bases, with 12 bases left between them. Full variable domain (missing parts from reference TRBV7-9 and TRBJ1-5): DTGVSQNPRHKITKRGQNVTFRCDPISEHNRLYWYRQTLGQGPEFLTYFQNEAQLEKSRLLSDRFSAERPKGSFSTLEIQRTEQGDSAMYLCASSLGSGQPQHFGDGTRLSIL.

This chain's CDR3 is CASSPGRGVEGYTF. CDR3 DNA sequence: TGCGCCAGCAGCCCGGGACGCGGGGTGGAGGGCTACACCTTC. This chain joins TRBV5-1 and TRBJ1-2, with D possibly being TRBD1 (5 bases). The V end lost 4 bases, the J end lost 8 bases, and 18 bases lay between the germline ends. CDR1 and CDR2 (germline): SGHRS, YFSETQ. The CDR3 contains 14 residues.

The V gene is TRBV5-1, the J gene TRBJ2-5, with D perhaps TRBD2 (5 bases). The CDR3 is made up of 15 amino acids. Trimming stripped 0 bases from V and 5 bases from J, with 14 bases between. Germline lookup yields CDR1 SGHRS and CDR2 YFSETQ. As DNA, the CDR3 is TGCGCCAGCAGCTTGGGCGGATCCCCGGGGGAGACCCAGTACTTC. It translates to CASSLGGSPGETQYF.

The chain is built from TRBV5-1 and TRBJ1-5; the match to TRBD1 covers 9 bases. J was trimmed by 0 bases and V by 4 bases; bases with no gene match: 2. The CDR3 has 15 residues. Germline CDR1 reads SGHRS; CDR2 reads YFSETQ. This CDR3 reads CASSPTGGSNQPQHF. In DNA, the CDR3 is TGCGCCAGCAGCCCGACAGGGGGTAGCAATCAGCCCCAGCATTTT. The full variable domain, completed using reference TRBV5-1 and TRBJ1-5, is KAGVTQTPRYLIKTRGQQVTLSCSPISGHRSVSWYQQTPGQGLQFLFEYFSETQRNKGNFPGRFSGRQFSNSRSEMNVSTLELGDSALYLCASSPTGGSNQPQHFGDGTRLSIL.

The chain uses TRBV6-5 and TRBJ2-5; a weak D match, TRBD2 (6 bases). Germline V lookup: CDR1 MNHEY, CDR2 SVGAGI. V dropped 10 bases and J dropped 5 bases, with 17 bases sitting between them. The CDR3 consists of 13 residues. Here the CDR3 DNA reads TGTGCCATCAGCCGCGCGGCGGGGGAGACCCAGTACTTC. It specifies CAISRAAGETQYF.

The chain employs TRBV7-9 and TRBJ1-6; D unclear. This CDR3 has 12 residues. V gave up 3 bases and J gave up 5 bases, with 2 bases separating them. Germline assignment: CDR1 SEHNR and CDR2 FQNEAQ (reference sequence). Here the CDR3 DNA reads TGTGCCAGCAGCTTCGATAATTCACCCCTCCACTTT. Translation gives CASSFDNSPLHF.

V usage is TRBV5-1 and J usage is TRBJ2-1, with 11 bases lining up with TRBD2. CDR1 and CDR2 from the germline V gene are SGHRS and YFSETQ. With 5 bases clipped from V and 2 bases from J, the junction kept 3 bases outside the gene matches. The length of the CDR3 is 15 residues. DNA for the CDR3: TGCGCCAGCAGACTAGCGGGAGACGCCTACAATGAGCAGTTCTTC. This codes for CASRLAGDAYNEQFF. Together with reference TRBV5-1 and TRBJ2-1, the CDR3 gives the full variable domain: KAGVTQTPRYLIKTRGQQVTLSCSPISGHRSVSWYQQTPGQGLQFLFEYFSETQRNKGNFPGRFSGRQFSNSRSEMNVSTLELGDSALYLCASRLAGDAYNEQFFGPGTRLTVL.

CDR3 protein: CARSYPGPYEQYF. The DNA of the CDR3 is TGTGCCAGAAGCTACCCAGGGCCCTACGAGCAGTACTTC. V gene TRBV5-3 combines with J gene TRBJ2-7, with D maybe TRBD1 (5 bases). TRBV5-3 is marked as an open reading frame, function uncertain. There are 13 residues in the CDR3. V was clipped by 3 bases and J by 2 bases, with 9 bases between them.

The chain carries TRBV7-9 and TRBJ2-2, with D unclear. Germline-derived CDR1 and CDR2 are SEHNR and FQNEAQ (reference sequence). V was pared by 2 bases and J by 5 bases, with 18 bases between. CDR3 size: 17 residues. CDR3 bases: TGTGCCAGCAGCTTATATAGGGATATCGACCGAACCGGGGAGCTGTTTTTT. It codes for CASSLYRDIDRTGELFF.

This chain joins TRBV4-2 and TRBJ1-2; TRBD1 matches 10 bases. The CDR3 covers 16 residues. Germline loops: CDR1 LGHNA, CDR2 YNFKEQ. The V segment lost 0 bases and the J segment 8 bases; nucleotides outside the gene matches: 9. The CDR3 DNA follows: TGTGCCAGCAGCCAAGATGTCAGGGGGACAGGGGACGGCTACACCTTC. Translated, it gives CASSQDVRGTGDGYTF.

This clone has just a few counts. The chain carries TRBV25-1 and TRBJ2-3; D gene uncertain. The germline V gene encodes CDR1 MGHDK and CDR2 SYGVNS. The CDR3 extends over 10 amino acids. V shed 3 bases and J shed 9 bases, with 4 bases lying between them. CDR3 loop: CASSDGTQYF. CDR3 bases: TGTGCCAGCAGTGATGGCACGCAGTATTTT.

This chain connects TRBV6-5 to TRBJ2-1, with TRBD1 identical over 7 bases. Per the germline V gene, CDR1 is MNHEY and CDR2 is SVGAGI. The CDR3 runs 12 residues. V was pared by 7 bases and J by 10 bases, with 7 bases of the junction left unmatched. The CDR3 region has the DNA TGTGCCAGCAATAACAGGGGCGACGAGCAGTTCTTC. Protein sequence: CASNNRGDEQFF.

V and J are TRBV30 and TRBJ2-5; 9 nucleotides agree with TRBD2. Trimming took 2 bases from V and 2 from J; bases not matched to a gene: 6. The germline V gene has CDR1 GTSNPN and CDR2 SVGIG (reference sequence). This CDR3 comprises 15 residues. CDR3 loop: CAWSKFSGGQETQYF. CDR3 nucleotides: TGTGCCTGGAGTAAATTTAGCGGGGGTCAAGAGACCCAGTACTTC.

This clone was found once. The gene calls are TRBV18 and TRBJ2-3; tentative D call: TRBD1 (5 bases). The CDR3 runs to 15 residues. The germline V gene has CDR1 KGHSH and CDR2 LQKENI. V was cut by 3 bases and J by 1 base, with 11 bases left in between. CDR3 protein: CASSPYLQGTDTQYF. CDR3 DNA: TGTGCCAGCTCACCCTACTTACAGGGCACAGATACGCAGTATTTT. The full variable domain, with the rest looked up from reference TRBV18 and TRBJ2-3, is NAGVMQNPRHLVRRRGQEARLRCSPMKGHSHVYWYRQLPEEGLKFMVYLQKENIIDESGMPKERFSAEFPKEGPSILRIQQVVRGDSAAYFCASSPYLQGTDTQYFGPGTRLTVL.

This sequence joins TRBV12-5 and TRBJ2-4; no reliable D call. The CDR3 is 15 amino acids. V was cut by 0 bases and J by 9 bases, with 15 bases left in between. Per the germline V gene, CDR1 is LGHNT and CDR2 is FRNRAP. The CDR3 DNA follows: TGTGCTAGTGGTTTGGTACTTGGCGACGGTGGCATTCAGTACTTC. This encodes CASGLVLGDGGIQYF. Full variable domain (rest looked up from reference TRBV12-5 and TRBJ2-4): DARVTQTPRHKVTEMGQEVTMRCQPILGHNTVFWYRQTMMQGLELLAYFRNRAPLDDSGMPKDRFSAEMPDATLATLKIQPSEPRDSAVYFCASGLVLGDGGIQYFGAGTRLSVL.

V gene TRBV12-5 combines with J gene TRBJ1-2; D uncertain. Trimming shortened V by 6 bases and J by 4 bases, and 9 bases separated the two germline ends. This CDR3 is 12 amino acids long. Germline V gene data show CDR1 as LGHNT and CDR2 as FRNRAP. The CDR3 region has the DNA TGTGCTAGTGGAGGAAACAGCTATGGCTACACCTTC. Its protein is CASGGNSYGYTF.